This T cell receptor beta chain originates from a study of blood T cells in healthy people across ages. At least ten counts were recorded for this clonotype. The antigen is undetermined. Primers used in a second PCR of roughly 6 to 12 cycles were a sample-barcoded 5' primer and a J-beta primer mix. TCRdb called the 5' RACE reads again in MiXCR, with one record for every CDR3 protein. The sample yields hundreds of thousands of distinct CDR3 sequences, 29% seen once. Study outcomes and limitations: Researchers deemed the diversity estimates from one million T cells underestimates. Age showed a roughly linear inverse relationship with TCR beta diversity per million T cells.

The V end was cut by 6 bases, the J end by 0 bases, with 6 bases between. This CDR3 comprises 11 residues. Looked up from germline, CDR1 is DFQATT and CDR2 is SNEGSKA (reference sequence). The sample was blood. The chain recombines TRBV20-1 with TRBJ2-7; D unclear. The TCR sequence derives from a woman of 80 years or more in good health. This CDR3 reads CSATSSYEQYF. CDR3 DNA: TGCAGTGCCACGTCCTCCTACGAGCAGTACTTC.